This T cell receptor (beta chain) was identified during a study of cytomegalovirus exposure and HLA in healthy donors. Whole-study results and caveats: In an earlier analysis, about 87% or about 30%: the productive usage of most TCR beta V segments.

The primer mix had 60 Vbeta and 13 Jbeta primers. Here immunoSEQ multiplex PCR was the method, and the copy in TCRdb shows in-frame clones only, minus some. The table records some 90,000 clones, about 80% of them present only once. A remark on this clone: The target antigen is unknown.

The J segment lost 6 bases and the V segment lost 3 bases, leaving 5 bases of the junction unmatched. The germline CDR1 and CDR2 sequences are MGHRA and YSYEKL. The CDR3 length is 15 residues. Sequencing used PBMCs. V usage is TRBV4-1 and J usage is TRBJ2-3; 11 nucleotides line up with TRBD2. This receptor was obtained from a female donor in good health and CMV-seronegative. The CDR3 reads CASSQISGGGDTQYF. CDR3 nucleotides: TGCGCCAGCAGCCAGATTAGCGGGGGGGGCGATACGCAGTATTTT.